The present T cell receptor (beta chain) was sequenced within a study of cytomegalovirus exposure and HLA in healthy donors. Study observations and caveats: In a later analysis, common viral pathogens appeared linked to several of the most significant clusters. Reports indicated that the classifier achieved high specificity and sensitivity in diagnosing cytomegalovirus status. After further analysis at a later stage, 16,951 TCR beta sequences were associated with HLA alleles at 0.05 false discovery rate. Productive status was seen about 90% or about 30% of the time for most TCR beta V segments in an earlier analysis.

Trimming pared 6 bases from V and 7 bases from J, leaving 12 bases between. The CDR3 is 12 amino acids. Germline V gives CDR1 MRHNA, CDR2 SNTAGT. Amplification used 60 Vbeta primers and 13 Jbeta primers. The data were produced by immunoSEQ multiplex PCR, yet TCRdb's version contains in-frame clones alone and is incomplete. The table includes about 190,000 clones, around four fifths detected once. Concerning this clone itself: The antigen is not known.

The chain couples TRBV6-4 to TRBJ1-2; D gene unclear. The sample consisted of PBMCs. This clonotype originated in a man aged 35 to 55 in good health and CMV-seropositive. The CDR3 DNA reads as TGTGCCAGCAGGAGGCGTGGAGGTGGCTACACCTTC. Amino acids: CASRRRGGGYTF.